This T cell receptor beta chain stems from a study of cytomegalovirus exposure and HLA in healthy donors. General study points: The study listed around 150 cytomegalovirus-associated TCR beta chains. Reports credit the classifier with highly specific, highly sensitive diagnosis of cytomegalovirus status.

Regarding this clone: Its antigen is still unknown.

PCR amplification relied on 60 Vbeta primers (plus 13 Jbeta primers). Clones were read by immunoSEQ multiplex PCR, and TCRdb kept only the in-frame ones, dropping some. The data contain 90,000 to 95,000 clones, over 75% of them seen just once; the ten biggest clones take up 2% to 2.5%. The TCR was taken from a man aged 18 to 29 in good health and CMV-seronegative. Input material: PBMCs.

This CDR3 reads CASSGAPSSYNEQFF. The CDR3 DNA follows: TGTGCCAGCAGTGGGGCGCCGAGCTCCTACAATGAGCAGTTCTTC. The chain carries TRBV2 and TRBJ2-1; D is undetermined. The V gene's germline CDR1 is SNHLY and CDR2 FYNNEI. This CDR3 is 15 amino acids long. Trimming cost V 4 bases and J 0 bases, with 10 bases left between them.